This T cell receptor (beta chain) emerged from a study of blood T cells in healthy people across ages. Across the whole study: Template switching picked up about one barcoded beta molecule for each two T cells.

For the second PCR, which ran for about 7 to 11 cycles, a sample-barcoded 5' primer and a J-beta primer mix were used. TCRdb processed the 5' RACE reads anew with MiXCR; each CDR3 protein has one entry. This table holds around 1,800,000 distinct CDR3 sequences, roughly two fifths found once. Findings and limits, study-wide: Expanded clonotype changes were possibly confounded by unknown donor CMV status.

V trimming: 6 bases; J trimming: 0 bases; junction bases outside the gene matches: 7. The CDR3 has 15 residues. This clonotype was seen at least ten times. Its antigen is unknown. Source material: blood. This clonotype originated in a human donor in good health. The chain joins TRBV12-3 or TRBV12-4 to TRBJ1-2; 7 bases align to TRBD1. The CDR3, as DNA: TGTGCCAGCAGCCCTACAGGGGCCCCTAACTATGGCTACACCTTC. Protein: CASSPTGAPNYGYTF.